One and the same sample provided the 27 T cell receptor beta chains below, sequenced in a study of cytomegalovirus exposure and HLA in healthy donors. The PCR had 60 Vbeta and 13 Jbeta primers. Here immunoSEQ multiplex PCR was the method, and the copy in TCRdb shows in-frame clones only, minus some. The sample has over 150,000 clones, 80% seen once. The sequencing input was PBMCs. Receptors were obtained from a woman in her 40s in good health and CMV-seropositive.

This clone was seen a handful of times. The chain has TRBV2 and TRBJ1-2; D is perhaps TRBD1 (5 bases). Germline V gives CDR1 SNHLY, CDR2 FYNNEI. This CDR3 comprises 14 residues. The V end was cut by 6 bases, the J end by 1 base, with 12 bases between. The CDR3 here is CASRFRVGNYGYTF. CDR3 bases: TGTGCCAGCAGGTTCAGGGTCGGTAACTATGGCTACACCTTC.

This clone was picked up one time. The V and J genes are TRBV6-5 and TRBJ1-1; 8 bases are a match to TRBD1. The CDR3 is 13 amino acids. Germline V gives CDR1 MNHEY, CDR2 SVGAGI. V was pared by 5 bases and J by 4 bases, with 3 bases of the junction left unmatched. CDR3 nucleotide sequence: TGTGCCAGCAGTGCAACAGGGGGCACTGAAGCTTTCTTT. Translating gives CASSATGGTEAFF.

The CDR3 loop is CASSAPGLAGGETQYF. As DNA, the CDR3 is TGTGCCAGCAGCGCACCGGGACTAGCGGGAGGAGAGACCCAGTACTTC. J is TRBJ2-5 and V is TRBV9, with 15 bases lining up with TRBD2. The V gene's germline CDR1 is SGDLS and CDR2 YYNGEE. There are 16 residues in the CDR3. The ends lost 3 bases at V and 4 bases at J; junction bases unmatched: 4.

In its sample, this clone was seen a few times. The V call is TRBV25-1, the J call TRBJ2-1; D is perhaps TRBD1 (7 bases). Trimming left V 4 bases short and J 2 bases short, with 12 bases between. Germline V CDR1 and CDR2: MGHDK, SYGVNS. The CDR3 covers 15 residues. The CDR3 DNA follows: TGTGCCAGCAGTGTGTCAGGGGGGACCTACAATGAGCAGTTCTTC. Amino acid sequence: CASSVSGGTYNEQFF.

V and J are TRBV19 and TRBJ2-5; 8 bases are a match to TRBD1. Germline-derived CDR1 and CDR2 are LNHDA and SQIVND (reference sequence). This CDR3 contains 14 residues. With V trimmed by 5 bases and J by 4 bases, 6 bases remained unmatched. The CDR3 nucleotides read TGTGCCAGTAGTTCTGGACAGGGTGGAGAGACCCAGTACTTC. It is translated as CASSSGQGGETQYF.

This clone showed up just once. This chain joins TRBV25-1 and TRBJ2-1; 7 bases fit TRBD1. Per the germline V gene, CDR1 is MGHDK and CDR2 is SYGVNS. Germline trimming cut 3 bases from V and 4 bases from J; bases unmatched to any gene: 3. This CDR3 is built from 14 residues. The CDR3 here is CASSDWDRYNEQFF. The CDR3, as DNA: TGTGCCAGCAGTGACTGGGACAGATACAATGAGCAGTTCTTC.

The rearrangement joins TRBV19 to TRBJ1-1; 8 nucleotides agree with TRBD1. The CDR3 loop spans 14 amino acids. The J segment lost 1 base and the V segment lost 4 bases, leaving 2 bases of the junction unmatched. Per the germline V gene, CDR1 is LNHDA and CDR2 is SQIVND (reference sequence). The CDR3 region has the DNA TGTGCCAGTAGTAGACAGGGGAGGAACACTGAAGCTTTCTTT. Protein sequence: CASSRQGRNTEAFF.

This sequence joins TRBV7-2 and TRBJ1-1; the D gene is possibly TRBD1 (6 bases). The V gene's germline CDR1 is SGHTA and CDR2 FQGNSA. Trimming cost V 5 bases and J 0 bases, with 13 bases left between them. CDR3 size: 15 residues. The CDR3 DNA follows: TGTGCCAGCAGCCTCCAGACAGGTATGAACACTGAAGCTTTCTTT. This gives the protein CASSLQTGMNTEAFF.

This rearrangement joins TRBV2 to TRBJ2-1; 8 bases match TRBD2. CDR3 length equals 16 residues. Germline V gene sequence: CDR1 SNHLY, CDR2 FYNNEI. J gave up 0 bases and V 6 bases, and 7 bases lay outside the gene matches. CDR3 region: CASSATGTSSYNEQFF. The CDR3, as DNA: TGTGCCAGCAGCGCGACCGGGACTAGCTCCTACAATGAGCAGTTCTTC. The variable domain in full, completed from reference TRBV2 and TRBJ2-1, reads EPEVTQTPSHQVTQMGQEVILRCVPISNHLYFYWYRQILGQKVEFLVSFYNNEISEKSEIFDDQFSVERPDGSNFTLKIRSTKLEDSAMYFCASSATGTSSYNEQFFGPGTRLTVL.

J is TRBJ1-5 and V is TRBV2; D possibly corresponds to TRBD1 (6 bases). Trimming cost V 1 base and J 3 bases, with 10 bases left between them. Germline CDR1 reads SNHLY; CDR2 reads FYNNEI. CDR3 length equals 15 residues. For the CDR3, the DNA is TGTGCCAGCAGTGAAGTGACAGGTTACAATCAGCCCCAGCATTTT. Its translation: CASSEVTGYNQPQHF.

This clone was found a few times. The rearrangement uses TRBV25-1 and TRBJ2-2; tentative D call: TRBD1 (5 bases). V was pared by 4 bases and J by 1 base, with 7 bases between. Germline V gene data show CDR1 as MGHDK and CDR2 as SYGVNS. The CDR3 consists of 14 residues. The CDR3 DNA sequence: TGTGCCAGCAGTGTCGGACAGAACACCGGGGAGCTGTTTTTT. Its protein is CASSVGQNTGELFF.

This clone has just one count. The V and J genes are TRBV5-1 and TRBJ1-1, with D perhaps matching TRBD1 (6 bases). Germline V gene lookup returns CDR1 SGHRS and CDR2 YFSETQ. The CDR3 consists of 13 residues. Trimming stripped 6 bases from V and 4 bases from J, with 13 bases between. CDR3 in DNA: TGCGCCAGCATGGGACAAGTGGGCACTGAAGCTTTCTTT. It codes for CASMGQVGTEAFF.

As to this clone: The junction differs from germline at one of its ends, possibly a read error. The chain is built from TRBV7-9 and TRBJ2-2, with 10 nucleotides matching TRBD2. This CDR3 contains 14 residues. CDR1 is SEHNR and CDR2 is FQNEAQ in the germline V gene (reference sequence). CDR3 region: CASSLAGGTGELFF. CDR3 DNA sequence: TGTGCCAGCAGTTTAGCGGGAGGCACCGGGGAGCTGTTTTTT.

About this clone itself: Different DNA sequences within this sample yield the same CDR3. This chain connects TRBV7-6 to TRBJ2-1; D is uncertain. V gave up 2 bases and J gave up 7 bases, with 6 bases separating them. The CDR3 loop spans 12 amino acids. CDR1 and CDR2 (germline): SGHVS, FNYEAQ. CDR3: CASSLLYNEQFF. In DNA, the CDR3 is TGTGCCAGCAGCTTATTGTATAATGAGCAGTTCTTC.

This chain links TRBV4-1 with TRBJ2-3; TRBD1 matches 10 bases. Losses at the gene ends were 0 bases for V and 3 bases for J; bases not matched to a gene: 3. CDR3 length equals 16 residues. CDR1 is MGHRA and CDR2 is YSYEKL in the germline V gene. The CDR3 bases are TGCGCCAGCAGCCAAGATGAGGGACAGGGGACAGATACGCAGTATTTT. Amino acids: CASSQDEGQGTDTQYF.

CDR3 in amino acids: CASSLGPGQATYEQYF. In DNA, the CDR3 is TGTGCCAGCAGCTTAGGCCCGGGACAGGCCACCTACGAGCAGTACTTC. The chain uses TRBV7-6 and TRBJ2-7, with 8 bases aligning to TRBD1. The CDR3 contains 16 residues. CDR1 and CDR2 (germline): SGHVS, FNYEAQ. Germline trimming cut 1 base from V and 2 bases from J; bases unmatched to any gene: 7. Full variable domain (missing parts from reference TRBV7-6 and TRBJ2-7): GAGVSQSPRYKVTKRGQDVALRCDPISGHVSLYWYRQALGQGPEFLTYFNYEAQQDKSGLPNDRFSAERPEGSISTLTIQRTEQRDSAMYRCASSLGPGQATYEQYFGPGTRLTVT.

The V and J genes are TRBV5-5 and TRBJ2-1; 8 bases are a match to TRBD2. The germline V gene encodes CDR1 SGHKS and CDR2 YYEKEE (reference sequence). The V and J ends lost 4 bases and 5 bases, in that order; junction bases with no gene match: 5. This CDR3 comprises 14 residues. The CDR3 loop reads CASSPGGGHNEQFF. CDR3 coding DNA: TGTGCCAGCAGCCCCGGGGGGGGACACAATGAGCAGTTCTTC.

This chain connects TRBV5-1 to TRBJ2-5; no reliable D call. Trimming took off 0 bases at V and 5 bases at J, with 5 bases between the two ends. The CDR3 loop spans 12 amino acids. CDR1 is SGHRS and CDR2 is YFSETQ in the germline V gene. CDR3: CASSLDWETQYF. The CDR3 region has the DNA TGCGCCAGCAGCTTGGACTGGGAGACCCAGTACTTC.

This chain links TRBV4-2 with TRBJ1-2; the D gene is possibly TRBD1 (6 bases). This CDR3 region has 16 residues. Germline CDR1 LGHNA, CDR2 YNFKEQ. Trimming removed 4 bases at V and 5 bases at J, with 20 bases between. CDR3 amino acids: CASSPQQGSVGYGYTF. The CDR3 DNA sequence: TGTGCCAGCAGCCCCCAACAGGGATCCGTGGGGTATGGCTACACCTTC.

With respect to this clone: This sample includes further DNA sequences coding for the same CDR3. For the CDR3, the DNA is TGTGCCAGCAGGGCGGGGCTTCGGGGTACCGGGGAGCTGTTTTTT. This gives the protein CASRAGLRGTGELFF. V is TRBV28 and J is TRBJ2-2; D perhaps matches TRBD2 (6 bases). The V end was cut by 6 bases, the J end by 5 bases, with 16 bases between. Germline V gene lookup returns CDR1 MDHEN and CDR2 SYDVKM. The CDR3 sequence is 15 residues long. The whole variable domain, remainder taken from reference TRBV28 and TRBJ2-2, is DVKVTQSSRYLVKRTGEKVFLECVQDMDHENMFWYRQDPGLGLRLIYFSYDVKMKEKGDIPEGYSVSREKKERFSLILESASTNQTSMYLCASRAGLRGTGELFFGEGSRLTVL.

V and J are TRBV11-2 and TRBJ2-1, with D possibly being TRBD2 (5 bases). Germline lookup yields CDR1 SGHAT and CDR2 FQNNGV. The length of the CDR3 is 15 residues. V dropped 4 bases and J dropped 0 bases, with 10 bases sitting between them. The CDR3 coding sequence is TGTGCCAGCAGCTCCGGACTGAGCTCCTACAATGAGCAGTTCTTC. Amino acid sequence: CASSSGLSSYNEQFF.

The sample holds many counts of this clone. The chain recombines TRBV7-2 with TRBJ2-1, with 7 positions matching TRBD1. Germline assignment: CDR1 SGHTA and CDR2 FQGNSA. The CDR3 contains 15 residues. Losses at the gene ends were 0 bases for V and 6 bases for J; bases not matched to a gene: 5. The CDR3 spells CASSLAGTALNEQFF. For the CDR3, the DNA is TGTGCCAGCAGCTTAGCGGGGACAGCTCTCAATGAGCAGTTCTTC.

This chain joins TRBV7-3 and TRBJ2-5; TRBD2 matches 10 bases. V gave up 3 bases and J gave up 5 bases; unmatched junction bases: 6. CDR3 length: 15 residues. Germline V gene data show CDR1 as SGHTA and CDR2 as FQGTGA. The DNA for the CDR3 is TGTGCCAGCAGCTTGGGAGCGGGAGGGAGGGAGACCCAGTACTTC. Translating gives CASSLGAGGRETQYF.

The V and J genes are TRBV4-2 and TRBJ2-1, with TRBD2 matching 12 bases. Germline V gene sequence: CDR1 LGHNA, CDR2 YNFKEQ. The J segment lost 5 bases and the V segment lost 4 bases, leaving 3 bases of the junction unmatched. The CDR3 length is 15 residues. CDR3 DNA: TGTGCCAGCAGCCCTAGCGGGAGGGACCACAATGAGCAGTTCTTC. Translating it yields CASSPSGRDHNEQFF.

In regard to this clone: One end of the junction does not line up with germline, which may come from a read error. Within the sample, other DNA sequences also encode this same CDR3. This chain uses TRBV9 with TRBJ1-2; D remains unclear. The CDR3 has 13 residues. CDR1 is SGDLS, CDR2 YYNGEE, per germline. CDR3: CASSVAPGNGYTF. In DNA form, the CDR3 reads TGTGCCAGTAGCGTAGCCCCGGGTAACGGCTACACCTTC.

In its sample, this clone was seen once. The rearrangement links TRBV9 to TRBJ2-2; TRBD1 aligns across 7 bases. The CDR3 runs to 17 residues. Losses at the gene ends were 0 bases for V and 4 bases for J; bases not matched to a gene: 9. Germline V gene lookup returns CDR1 SGDLS and CDR2 YYNGEE. The CDR3 nucleotides read TGTGCCAGCAGCGTAGCGATTAGACAGGGCGGCACCGGGGAGCTGTTTTTT. This gives the protein CASSVAIRQGGTGELFF.

The chain combines TRBV2 with TRBJ2-1; D may be TRBD2 (5 bases). In germline, CDR1 is SNHLY, CDR2 FYNNEI. Deletions cut 7 bases from V and 8 bases from J, with 18 bases between. The CDR3 consists of 14 residues. This CDR3 is CASTQGSPLHEQFF. In DNA, the CDR3 is TGTGCCAGCACCCAAGGGAGCCCACTGCATGAGCAGTTCTTC.